These 3 T cell receptor beta chains were sequenced from one sample in a study of T-cell memory formation after mild COVID-19 listed by TCRdb under 2021. To prepare the library, 5' RACE was applied. Sequencing was performed on an Illumina NovaSeq 6000. TCRdb reran the public reads through fastp at Q25 and MiXCR, keeping productive beta chains. Duplicate CDR3 protein sequences are folded into a single record with the most common DNA and genes. The sample table lists 350,000 to 500,000 distinct CDR3 sequences, more than 20% of them with a count of one. The ten largest make up over 10% of the sample. Sequencing input: PBMCs or a T cell subset sorted from them (not recorded which). The receptors originated from an adult woman who had mild COVID-19 (a few samples of this study predate the infection). The sample titles of this study are shuffled in the database, so cell type and time point are left out; the donor was told from shared clones.

The chain employs TRBV10-3 and TRBJ2-7; 11 nucleotides agree with TRBD2. CDR1 is ENHRY and CDR2 is SYGVKD in the germline V gene. The CDR3 runs 15 residues. V dropped 5 bases and J dropped 5; count of bases not matched to a gene: 8. The CDR3 loop reads CAISSSGLADHEQYF. The DNA of the CDR3 is TGTGCCATCAGTTCGTCGGGACTAGCGGACCACGAGCAGTACTTC.

The chain is built from TRBV7-8 and TRBJ2-2; either TRBD1 or TRBD2 may supply D (5 bases each). Trimming shortened V by 5 bases and J by 6 bases, and 16 bases separated the two germline ends. The germline CDR1 and CDR2 sequences are SGHVS and FQNEAQ. The CDR3 is made up of 15 amino acids. This chain's CDR3 is CASSQTLRGPGELFF. The DNA for the CDR3 is TGTGCCAGCAGCCAAACACTTCGGGGACCCGGGGAGCTGTTTTTT.

The sample holds a few counts of this clonotype. The rearrangement uses TRBV12-3 or TRBV12-4 and TRBJ2-7, with unresolved D. CDR3 size: 15 residues. Trimming stripped 2 bases from V and 0 bases from J, with 11 bases between. Here the CDR3 reads CASSLRAASSYEQYF. CDR3 DNA: TGTGCCAGCAGTTTAAGGGCAGCTAGCTCCTACGAGCAGTACTTC.